Listed below are T cell receptor beta chains from one sample, sequenced in a study of blood T cell repertoires in COVID-19. Profiling relied on immunoSEQ multiplex PCR, and the TCRdb table lists in-frame clones only, not all of them. This sample has about 100,000 clones, with around four fifths found just once. Sequencing input: peripheral blood. Receptors originate from a man between 65 and 85 years old with active or convalescent COVID-19. CDR3s include the opening cysteine and the closing phenylalanine or tryptophan. Fields, in order: V gene, clone size, D gene, J gene, CDR3 protein, CDR3 DNA. The D gene is left open where the match is weak. Rows give clone size only sometimes, using once, few, many, or a class for an expanded clone.

V gene: TRBV5-6; clone size: once; D gene: -; J gene: TRBJ1-2; CDR3 protein: CASSLPGLGRNYGYTF; CDR3 DNA: TGTGCCAGCAGCTTGCCAGGACTCGGGAGGAACTATGGCTACACCTTC
V gene: TRBV30; clone size: once; D gene: TRBD2; J gene: TRBJ2-1; CDR3 protein: CAWSTPAGERRNEQFF; CDR3 DNA: TGTGCCTGGAGTACCCCAGCGGGAGAGAGACGGAATGAGCAGTTCTTC
V gene: TRBV7-2; clone size: -; D gene: TRBD2; J gene: TRBJ2-1; CDR3 protein: CASSLAHLAGGPSYNEQFF; CDR3 DNA: TGTGCCAGCAGCTTAGCGCACCTAGCGGGGGGGCCGTCCTACAATGAGCAGTTCTTC
V gene: TRBV27; clone size: -; D gene: TRBD2; J gene: TRBJ2-7; CDR3 protein: CASSFGRGGTYEQYF; CDR3 DNA: TGTGCCAGCAGTTTTGGGCGGGGGGGTACCTACGAGCAGTACTTC
V gene: TRBV13; clone size: -; D gene: -; J gene: TRBJ2-3; CDR3 protein: CASKGPGEVSTQYF; CDR3 DNA: TGTGCCAGCAAGGGCCCTGGGGAGGTCAGCACGCAGTATTTT
V gene: TRBV5-1; clone size: -; D gene: -; J gene: TRBJ2-5; CDR3 protein: CASSLRAGETQYF; CDR3 DNA: TGCGCCAGCAGCTTAAGGGCAGGGGAGACCCAGTACTTC
V gene: TRBV25-1; clone size: -; D gene: TRBD2; J gene: TRBJ2-7; CDR3 protein: CASSDTPPTSGNSYEQYF; CDR3 DNA: TGTGCCAGCAGTGATACCCCGCCGACTAGCGGTAACTCCTACGAGCAGTACTTC
V gene: TRBV19; clone size: many; D gene: TRBD2; J gene: TRBJ2-1; CDR3 protein: CASSIFVAGDEQFF; CDR3 DNA: TGTGCCAGTAGTATATTCGTAGCGGGAGACGAGCAGTTCTTC
V gene: TRBV7-2; clone size: few; D gene: -; J gene: TRBJ1-2; CDR3 protein: CASSLVTNSGYGYTF; CDR3 DNA: TGTGCCAGCAGCTTAGTAACTAACTCCGGCTATGGCTACACCTTC
V gene: TRBV29-1; clone size: -; D gene: TRBD1; J gene: TRBJ2-2; CDR3 protein: CSAQTGANTGELFF; CDR3 DNA: TGCAGCGCACAAACAGGGGCGAACACCGGGGAGCTGTTTTTT
V gene: TRBV28; clone size: -; D gene: -; J gene: TRBJ2-1; CDR3 protein: CASSLLGDWAEQFF; CDR3 DNA: TGTGCCAGCAGTTTGTTAGGGGACTGGGCTGAGCAGTTCTTC
V gene: TRBV5-1; clone size: -; D gene: -; J gene: TRBJ2-7; CDR3 protein: CASSLSGPEGQAYEQYF; CDR3 DNA: TGCGCCAGCAGCTTATCTGGCCCGGAGGGGCAAGCCTACGAGCAGTACTTC
V gene: TRBV24-1; clone size: -; D gene: TRBD1; J gene: TRBJ1-2; CDR3 protein: CATSDTGQAYGYTF; CDR3 DNA: TGTGCCACCAGTGATACCGGACAGGCCTATGGCTACACCTTC
V gene: TRBV19; clone size: -; D gene: TRBD1; J gene: TRBJ1-6; CDR3 protein: CASRPDSGQNNSPLHF; CDR3 DNA: TGTGCCAGTAGGCCAGACTCGGGACAGAATAATTCACCCCTCCACTTT
V gene: TRBV11-2; clone size: once; D gene: -; J gene: TRBJ1-3; CDR3 protein: CASSAGQSSGNTIYF; CDR3 DNA: TGTGCCAGCAGCGCTGGACAGTCCTCTGGAAACACCATATATTTT
V gene: TRBV28; clone size: few; D gene: -; J gene: TRBJ2-3; CDR3 protein: CASSSGVSDTQYF; CDR3 DNA: TGTGCCAGCAGTTCGGGGGTGTCAGATACGCAGTATTTT
V gene: TRBV19; clone size: -; D gene: -; J gene: TRBJ1-1; CDR3 protein: CASSWQLNTEAFF; CDR3 DNA: TGTGCCAGTAGTTGGCAGTTGAACACTGAAGCTTTCTTT
V gene: TRBV29-1; clone size: -; D gene: -; J gene: TRBJ2-3; CDR3 protein: CSVGQPNTDTQYF; CDR3 DNA: TGCAGCGTCGGACAGCCCAACACAGATACGCAGTATTTT
V gene: TRBV3-1/TRBV3-2; clone size: few; D gene: -; J gene: TRBJ2-7; CDR3 protein: CASSQEGDILYEQYF; CDR3 DNA: TGTGCCAGCAGCCAGGAAGGGGACATCCTCTACGAGCAGTACTTC
V gene: TRBV3-1/TRBV3-2; clone size: -; D gene: TRBD2; J gene: TRBJ2-1; CDR3 protein: CASSSLAGNNEQFF; CDR3 DNA: TGTGCCAGCAGCTCCCTAGCGGGAAACAATGAGCAGTTCTTC
V gene: TRBV19; clone size: -; D gene: TRBD1; J gene: TRBJ1-1; CDR3 protein: CASSITGGPYPMNTEAFF; CDR3 DNA: TGTGCCAGTAGTATAACAGGGGGCCCCTATCCCATGAACACTGAAGCTTTCTTT
V gene: TRBV5-1; clone size: -; D gene: TRBD2; J gene: TRBJ2-7; CDR3 protein: CASSLAIAGDSYEQYF; CDR3 DNA: TGCGCCAGCAGCTTGGCCATAGCGGGGGACTCCTACGAGCAGTACTTC
V gene: TRBV6-5; clone size: once; D gene: -; J gene: TRBJ1-5; CDR3 protein: CASRIQEVNQPQHF; CDR3 DNA: TGTGCCAGCAGGATTCAAGAGGTCAATCAGCCCCAGCATTTT
V gene: TRBV27; clone size: -; D gene: TRBD1; J gene: TRBJ2-7; CDR3 protein: CASSGDRGSGEQYF; CDR3 DNA: TGTGCCAGCAGTGGGGACAGGGGTTCGGGAGAGCAGTACTTC
V gene: TRBV7-9; clone size: once; D gene: -; J gene: TRBJ2-7; CDR3 protein: CASSSTRYEQYF; CDR3 DNA: TGTGCCAGCAGCTCAACACGCTACGAGCAGTACTTC
V gene: TRBV7-6; clone size: -; D gene: -; J gene: TRBJ2-5; CDR3 protein: CASSLVPGEVQETQYF; CDR3 DNA: TGTGCCAGCAGCTTAGTTCCGGGGGAAGTTCAAGAGACCCAGTACTTC
V gene: TRBV19; clone size: -; D gene: TRBD1; J gene: TRBJ2-6; CDR3 protein: CASKPDRGRRHSGANVLTF; CDR3 DNA: TGTGCCAGTAAGCCGGACAGGGGGCGCCGACACTCTGGGGCCAACGTCCTGACTTTC
V gene: TRBV9; clone size: -; D gene: -; J gene: TRBJ2-3; CDR3 protein: CASSESAGGTTDTQYF; CDR3 DNA: TGTGCCAGCAGCGAGTCAGCAGGGGGGACCACAGATACGCAGTATTTT
V gene: TRBV5-4; clone size: -; D gene: -; J gene: TRBJ1-2; CDR3 protein: CASSSGGNTVRGYTF; CDR3 DNA: TGTGCCAGCAGTTCAGGCGGGAACACGGTCCGCGGCTACACCTTC